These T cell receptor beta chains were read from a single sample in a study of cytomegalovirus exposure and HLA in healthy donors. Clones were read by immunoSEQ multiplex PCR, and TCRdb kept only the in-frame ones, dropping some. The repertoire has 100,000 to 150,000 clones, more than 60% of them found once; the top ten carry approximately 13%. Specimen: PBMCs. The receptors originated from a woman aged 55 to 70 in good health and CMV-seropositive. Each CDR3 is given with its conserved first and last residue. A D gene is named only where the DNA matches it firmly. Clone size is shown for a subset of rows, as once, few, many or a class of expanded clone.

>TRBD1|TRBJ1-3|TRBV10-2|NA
CASRPSGTGDGNTIYF
TGCGCCAGTCGACCCTCCGGGACAGGGGATGGAAACACCATATATTTT
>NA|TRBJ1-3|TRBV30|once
CAWRQGSFGNTIYF
TGTGCCTGGAGGCAGGGGAGTTTTGGAAACACCATATATTTT
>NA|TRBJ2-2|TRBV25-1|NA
CASSASPGGKGELFF
TGTGCCAGCAGTGCCTCACCAGGGGGGAAAGGGGAGCTGTTTTTT
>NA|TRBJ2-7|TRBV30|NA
CAWSSLGEQYF
TGTGCCTGGAGTAGCCTTGGCGAGCAGTACTTC
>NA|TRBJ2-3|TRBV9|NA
CASSVLGGGGGADTQYF
TGTGCCAGCAGCGTATTGGGGGGGGGCGGAGGGGCAGATACGCAGTATTTT
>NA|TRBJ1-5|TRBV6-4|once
CASSDFRGSKRRGNQPQHF
TGTGCCAGCAGTGATTTTAGGGGGTCGAAGAGGCGCGGCAATCAGCCCCAGCATTTT
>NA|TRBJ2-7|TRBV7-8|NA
CASRPPLRRGPLSYEQYF
TGTGCCAGCAGACCGCCGTTGAGGCGGGGGCCCCTCTCCTACGAGCAGTACTTC
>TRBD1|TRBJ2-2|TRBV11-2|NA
CASSLDAGTDTGELFF
TGTGCCAGCAGCTTAGATGCCGGGACAGACACCGGGGAGCTGTTTTTT
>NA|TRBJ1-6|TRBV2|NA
CASRPGAGSPLHF
TGTGCCAGCAGACCAGGGGCCGGGTCACCCCTCCACTTT
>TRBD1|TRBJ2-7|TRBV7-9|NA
CASSSARTGDEQYF
TGTGCCAGCAGCTCCGCAAGGACAGGGGACGAGCAGTACTTC
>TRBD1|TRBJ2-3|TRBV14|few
CASSQGDSYSTDTQYF
TGTGCCAGCAGCCAAGGGGACAGCTATAGCACAGATACGCAGTATTTT
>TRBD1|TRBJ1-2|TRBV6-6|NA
CASTNPGTEYGYTF
TGTGCCAGCACCAACCCCGGGACAGAATATGGCTACACCTTC
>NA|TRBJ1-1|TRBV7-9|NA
CASSSTLGETEAFF
TGTGCCAGCAGCTCGACCTTAGGGGAAACTGAAGCTTTCTTT
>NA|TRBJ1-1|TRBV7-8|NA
CASSAQGYTEAFF
TGTGCCAGCAGCGCGCAGGGGTACACTGAAGCTTTCTTT
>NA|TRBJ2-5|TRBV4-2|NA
CASSQEPQQETQYF
TGTGCCAGCAGCCAAGAGCCACAGCAAGAGACCCAGTACTTC
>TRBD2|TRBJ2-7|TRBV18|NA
CASSPSEGGEQYF
TGTGCCAGCTCACCAAGCGAGGGAGGGGAGCAGTACTTC
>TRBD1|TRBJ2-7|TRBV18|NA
CASSPRTGFEQYF
TGTGCCAGCTCACCCAGGACAGGGTTCGAGCAGTACTTC
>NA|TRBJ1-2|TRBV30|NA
CAWSRGSATYTF
TGTGCCTGGAGTAGGGGGTCAGCTACCTACACCTTC
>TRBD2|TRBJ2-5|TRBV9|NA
CASSDPGLAGVGETQYF
TGTGCCAGCAGCGATCCGGGACTAGCGGGAGTGGGCGAGACCCAGTACTTC
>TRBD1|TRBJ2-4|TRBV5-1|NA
CASSLDTAAGGDIQYF
TGCGCCAGCAGCTTGGACACTGCGGCAGGGGGAGACATTCAGTACTTC
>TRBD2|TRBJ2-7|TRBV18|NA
CASSATGPLAGGGEQYF
TGTGCCAGCTCAGCCACCGGCCCTCTAGCGGGAGGGGGCGAGCAGTACTTC
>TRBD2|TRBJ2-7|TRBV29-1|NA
CSASGWVAGGHEQYF
TGCAGCGCCTCGGGTTGGGTAGCGGGAGGGCACGAGCAGTACTTC
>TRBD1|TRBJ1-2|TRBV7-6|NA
CASSSRTGSYGYTF
TGTGCCAGCAGCTCACGGACAGGGTCGTATGGCTACACCTTC
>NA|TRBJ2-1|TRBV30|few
CAWSRSLESYNEQFF
TGTGCCTGGAGCCGGAGCTTGGAATCGTACAATGAGCAGTTCTTC
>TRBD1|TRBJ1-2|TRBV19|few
CASSALQGAGGYTF
TGTGCCAGTAGTGCCCTGCAGGGGGCGGGGGGCTACACCTTC
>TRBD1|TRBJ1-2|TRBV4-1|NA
CASSQDNRGKFNGYTF
TGCGCCAGCAGCCAAGATAACAGGGGGAAGTTCAATGGCTACACCTTC
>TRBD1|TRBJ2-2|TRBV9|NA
CASSVDFQGQGGTLFF
TGTGCCAGCAGCGTAGACTTCCAGGGACAGGGGGGTACGCTGTTTTTT
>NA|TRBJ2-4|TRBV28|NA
CASSLWGREVKNIQYF
TGTGCCAGCAGTTTATGGGGCAGAGAAGTCAAAAACATTCAGTACTTC
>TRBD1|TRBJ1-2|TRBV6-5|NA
CASKLDDRGVYGYTF
TGTGCCAGCAAACTCGACGACAGGGGGGTCTATGGCTACACCTTC
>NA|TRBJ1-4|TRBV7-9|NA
CASSADRLNEKLFF
TGTGCCAGCAGCGCAGACAGGCTTAATGAAAAACTGTTTTTT
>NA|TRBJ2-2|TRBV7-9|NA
CASSLEGHMNTGELFF
TGTGCCAGCAGCTTAGAGGGACATATGAACACCGGGGAGCTGTTTTTT
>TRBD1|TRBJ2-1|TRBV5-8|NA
CASSPRDRAYNEQFF
TGTGCCAGCAGCCCTAGGGACAGGGCCTACAATGAGCAGTTCTTC
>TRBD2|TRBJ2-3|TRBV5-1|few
CASSLGLATDTQYF
TGCGCCAGCAGCTTGGGACTAGCCACAGATACGCAGTATTTT
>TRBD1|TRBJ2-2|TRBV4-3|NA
CASSRDRVNTGELFF
TGCGCCAGCAGCCGGGACAGGGTGAACACCGGGGAGCTGTTTTTT
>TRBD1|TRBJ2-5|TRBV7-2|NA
CASSLNGQGVGTQYF
TGTGCCAGCAGCTTAAATGGACAGGGGGTCGGGACCCAGTACTTC
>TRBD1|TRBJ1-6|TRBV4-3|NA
CASSQARTGNSYNSPLHF
TGCGCCAGCAGCCAAGCCCGGACAGGAAACTCCTATAATTCACCCCTCCACTTT
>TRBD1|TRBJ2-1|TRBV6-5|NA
CASTPRGQGYNEQFF
TGTGCCAGCACTCCCCGAGGACAGGGTTATAATGAGCAGTTCTTC
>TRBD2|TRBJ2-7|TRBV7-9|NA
CASSETSGTSYEQYF
TGTGCCAGCAGCGAAACTAGCGGGACCTCCTACGAGCAGTACTTC
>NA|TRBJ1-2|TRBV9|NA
CASSAEGRYYGYTF
TGTGCCAGCAGCGCGGAGGGGCGGTACTATGGCTACACCTTC
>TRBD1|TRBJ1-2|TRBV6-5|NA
CASSYSRTGGYYGYTF
TGTGCCAGCAGTTACTCTCGGACAGGGGGCTACTATGGCTACACCTTC
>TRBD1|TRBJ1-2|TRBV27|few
CASSLSTGGIYGYTF
TGTGCCAGCAGTTTATCGACAGGGGGCATCTATGGCTACACCTTC
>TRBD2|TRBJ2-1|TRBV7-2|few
CASRQVASGSYNEQFF
TGTGCCAGCAGGCAGGTCGCTAGCGGGTCGTACAATGAGCAGTTCTTC
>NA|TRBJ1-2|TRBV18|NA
CASSPSASVGSRANYGYTF
TGTGCCAGCTCACCCTCGGCATCGGTCGGGTCCAGGGCGAACTATGGCTACACCTTC
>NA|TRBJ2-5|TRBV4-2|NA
CASSQAGSETQYF
TGTGCCAGCAGCCAAGCGGGGTCAGAGACCCAGTACTTC
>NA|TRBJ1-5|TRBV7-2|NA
CASSSSDFSNQPQHF
TGTGCCAGCAGCTCTTCAGATTTTAGCAATCAGCCCCAGCATTTT
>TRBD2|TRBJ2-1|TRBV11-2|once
CASAISGGTNEQFF
TGTGCCAGCGCCATTAGCGGGGGGACCAATGAGCAGTTCTTC
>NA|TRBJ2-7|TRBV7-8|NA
CASSASRGSYEQYF
TGTGCCAGCAGCGCCTCAAGGGGGTCCTACGAGCAGTACTTC
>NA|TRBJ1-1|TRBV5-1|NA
CASSQGVNTEAFF
TGCGCCAGCAGCCAAGGGGTGAACACTGAAGCTTTCTTT
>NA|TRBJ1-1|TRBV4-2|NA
CASSQKEGTPDTEAFF
TGTGCCAGCAGCCAAAAAGAAGGGACACCTGACACTGAAGCTTTCTTT
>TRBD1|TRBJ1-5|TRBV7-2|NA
CASSLTGGDQPQHF
TGTGCCAGCAGCTTAACAGGGGGTGACCAGCCCCAGCATTTT
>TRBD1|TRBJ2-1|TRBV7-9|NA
CASSLAGTGGSGNEQFF
TGTGCCAGCAGCTTGGCCGGGACAGGGGGTTCAGGCAATGAGCAGTTCTTC
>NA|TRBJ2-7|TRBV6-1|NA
CASIDGYEQYF
TGTGCCAGCATAGACGGGTACGAGCAGTACTTC
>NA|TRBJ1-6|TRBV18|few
CASSGEAYNSPLHF
TGTGCCAGCTCAGGGGAGGCCTATAATTCACCCCTCCACTTT